The clone carrying this T cell receptor beta chain was recorded a few times. Its cognate antigen is unknown. The data stem from a study of T-cell memory formation after mild COVID-19. The study's findings and limits: Cross-reactive memory apparently joined, as some responding clones appeared in pre-infection memory.

The CDR3 contains 16 residues. Germline CDR1 and CDR2: MNHEY and SVGEGT. Unmatched junction bases numbered 12, after V lost 5 bases and J lost 3 bases. One entry per CDR3 protein, called by TCRdb with MiXCR from the 5' RACE reads. The sample consists of 150,000 to 200,000 distinct CDR3 sequences, roughly 30% of them appearing once. Sample: PBMCs or a T cell subset sorted from them (not recorded which). The TCR comes from an adult woman who had mild COVID-19 (a few samples of this study predate the infection). Cell type and time point are not known. The J gene is TRBJ2-7, the V gene TRBV6-2 or TRBV6-3; 8 bases map to TRBD2. The CDR3 loop reads CASSPVGLAGIYEQYF. The CDR3 DNA sequence: TGTGCCAGCAGTCCCGTCGGACTAGCAGGGATCTACGAGCAGTACTTC.